These 2 T cell receptor beta chains were all obtained from the same sample, sequenced in a study of blood T cell repertoires in COVID-19. Sequencing used immunoSEQ multiplex PCR; TCRdb keeps in-frame clones, though not all of them. The sample has 60,000 to 85,000 clones; 80% are singletons. Sequencing was carried out using peripheral blood. The receptors stem from a human donor in a cohort sampled during active COVID-19.

The chain couples TRBV6-5 to TRBJ1-2, with D maybe TRBD1 (6 bases). Germline CDR1 and CDR2: MNHEY and SVGAGI. V lost 5 bases and J lost 8, with 18 bases in between. CDR3 length equals 14 residues. CDR3 DNA: TGTGCCAGCAGTCCGGGACACGCGGACTGGGGCTACACCTTC. It translates to CASSPGHADWGYTF.

The chain has TRBV5-6 and TRBJ1-5; D gene unclear. Germline loops: CDR1 SGHDT, CDR2 YYEEEE. V gave up 4 bases and J gave up 2 bases, with 13 bases separating them. The CDR3 is 15 residues long. The CDR3 coding sequence is TGTGCCAGCAGCCTTGGGTTGAGGGGCAATCAGCCCCAGCATTTT. Amino acids: CASSLGLRGNQPQHF.